This T cell receptor beta chain stems from a study of T cell responses to AZD1222 COVID-19 vaccine. Points from the study as a whole: CD4 TCRs associated with vaccination spanned spike, dominating at 160-218 and 743-854. Mostly white British, mostly female donors; authors suggested clonal diversity may be underestimated. It was only after the peak T cell response that any repertoires were sampled.

Note on this clone: Its antigen is not known.

Produced via immunoSEQ multiplex PCR; TCRdb's table is partial and in-frame only. The repertoire holds approximately 130,000 clones, over 75% seen once, with roughly 4.2% in the top ten. The clonotype originates from an adult who received the MenACWY meningococcal vaccine as a control. The sample was peripheral blood, taken 28 days after the second dose of the MenACWY control vaccine.

The CDR3 coding sequence is TGTGCCAGCAGGTCTGGCTATAGCAATCAGCCCCAGCATTTT. Translated: CASRSGYSNQPQHF. The chain has TRBV6-5 and TRBJ1-5, with D unclear. The CDR3 length is 14 residues. The germline V gene encodes CDR1 MNHEY and CDR2 SVGAGI. V was clipped by 6 bases and J by 0 bases, with 9 bases between them.